This T cell receptor (beta chain) was sequenced in a study of shared clonotypes between healthy human individuals. Clones were read by immunoSEQ multiplex PCR, and TCRdb kept only the in-frame ones, dropping some. There are about 1.1 million clones in the sample; roughly 80% occur only once, and 0.89% lies in the top ten. Germline lookup yields CDR1 GTSNPN and CDR2 SVGIG (reference sequence). With V trimmed by 3 bases and J by 2 bases, 7 bases remained unmatched. The CDR3 extends over 14 amino acids. The chain joins TRBV30 to TRBJ2-7; 7 bases match TRBD1. The clonotype comes from a man between 18 and 29 years old in good health. Some clones in this sample may be carry-over from other donors' samples. Sequencing input: memory CD4+ T cells from PBMCs. Specified subset: CD45RA-negative fraction. The CDR3 region is CAWRAWDRTYEQYF. The CDR3 DNA sequence: TGTGCCTGGAGGGCATGGGACAGAACCTACGAGCAGTACTTC.